Listed here is a single TCR beta chain. The data belong to a study of regulatory T cells in long-lasting Graves disease. CDR3 length: 14 residues. Germline V gives CDR1 LGHDT, CDR2 YNNKEL (reference sequence). Trimming left V 1 base short and J 0 bases short, with 6 bases between. Time point specified: newly diagnosed GD, antithyroid drugs for less than 3 months. PBMC RNA served as the TCR library source. Construction of the TCR beta libraries employed iRepertoire HTBI primers in conjunction with Arm-PCR of CDR3 regions. MiXCR, applied by TCRdb to the multiplex PCR reads, yields one record per CDR3 protein. The sample has some 410,000 distinct CDR3 sequences, about 16% seen once. These data were also filed under a second study, of T cells in Graves' hyperthyroidism and ophthalmopathy.

The chain combines TRBV3-1 with TRBJ1-2; D is unresolved. The TCR sequence derives from a woman aged 25 to 45 with Graves disease. Sequencing was performed on peripheral blood mononuclear cells (PBMCs), taken at new diagnosis, from a patient treated with antithyroid drugs. CDR3 coding DNA: TGTGCCAGCAGCCAAGGTCCGGCTAACTATGGCTACACCTTC. Translating gives CASSQGPANYGYTF.